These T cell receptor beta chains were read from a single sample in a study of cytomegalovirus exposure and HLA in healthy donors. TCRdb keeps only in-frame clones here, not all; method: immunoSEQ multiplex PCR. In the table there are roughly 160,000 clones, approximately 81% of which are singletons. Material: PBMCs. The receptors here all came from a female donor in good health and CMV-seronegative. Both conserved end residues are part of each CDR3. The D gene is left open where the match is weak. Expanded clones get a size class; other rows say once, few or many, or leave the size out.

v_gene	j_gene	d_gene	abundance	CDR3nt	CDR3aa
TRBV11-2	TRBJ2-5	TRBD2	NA	TGTGCCAGCAGCTTCAGTAAAGGAGCGGGGTCGTTTCGGGAGACCCAGTACTTC	CASSFSKGAGSFRETQYF
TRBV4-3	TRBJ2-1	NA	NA	TGCGCCAGCAGCGACTTTGGCAAGGGCCGGGGCTACAATGAGCAGTTCTTC	CASSDFGKGRGYNEQFF
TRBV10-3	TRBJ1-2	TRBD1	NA	TGTGCCATCAGTGAAGCCGGGACAGGGGGCGCACCGGCCACCTTC	CAISEAGTGGAPATF
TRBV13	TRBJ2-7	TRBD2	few	TGTGCCAGCAGGCATACTAGCGGGAGGTCCAGCTCCTACGAGCAGTACTTC	CASRHTSGRSSSYEQYF
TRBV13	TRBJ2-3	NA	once	TGTGCCAGCAGCTTAATCCAGACTCCCACAGATACGCAGTATTTT	CASSLIQTPTDTQYF
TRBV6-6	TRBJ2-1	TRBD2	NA	TGTGCCAGCAGTCCCGGACTAGCGGGAAACAATGAGCAGTTCTTC	CASSPGLAGNNEQFF
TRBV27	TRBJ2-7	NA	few	TGTGCCAGCAGTTTAGCCCCGACTCCAATTTACGAGCAGTACTTC	CASSLAPTPIYEQYF
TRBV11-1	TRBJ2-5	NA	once	TGTGCCAGCACCCCCCGGCCCGGGGAGACCCAGTACTTC	CASTPRPGETQYF
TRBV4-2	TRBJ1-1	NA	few	TGTGCCAGCAGGAACTCATTGAACACTGAAGCTTTCTTT	CASRNSLNTEAFF
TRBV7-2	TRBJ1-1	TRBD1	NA	TGTGCCAGCAGCTTAGGGACAGGGTCTACTGAAGCTTTCTTT	CASSLGTGSTEAFF
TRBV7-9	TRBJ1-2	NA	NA	TGTGCCAGCAGCACCGGACAGAGCTACACCTTC	CASSTGQSYTF